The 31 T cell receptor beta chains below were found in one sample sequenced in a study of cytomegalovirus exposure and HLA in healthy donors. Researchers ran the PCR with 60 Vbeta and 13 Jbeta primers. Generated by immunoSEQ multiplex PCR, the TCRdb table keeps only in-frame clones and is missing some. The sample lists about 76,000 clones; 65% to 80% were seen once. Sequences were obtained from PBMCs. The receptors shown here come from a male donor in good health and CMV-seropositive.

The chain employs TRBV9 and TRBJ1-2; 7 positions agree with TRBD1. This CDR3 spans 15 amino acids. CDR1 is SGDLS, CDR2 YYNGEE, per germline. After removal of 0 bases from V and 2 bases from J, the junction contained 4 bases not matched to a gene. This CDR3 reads CASSVAGQANYGYTF. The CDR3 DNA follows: TGTGCCAGCAGCGTAGCAGGACAGGCGAACTATGGCTACACCTTC.

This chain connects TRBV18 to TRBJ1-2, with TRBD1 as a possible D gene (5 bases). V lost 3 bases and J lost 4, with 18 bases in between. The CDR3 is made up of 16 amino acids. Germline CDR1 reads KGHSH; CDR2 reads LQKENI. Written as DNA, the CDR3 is TGTGCCAGCTCACCCGGACGCCGTCAAGGGGTCTATGGCTACACCTTC. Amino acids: CASSPGRRQGVYGYTF.

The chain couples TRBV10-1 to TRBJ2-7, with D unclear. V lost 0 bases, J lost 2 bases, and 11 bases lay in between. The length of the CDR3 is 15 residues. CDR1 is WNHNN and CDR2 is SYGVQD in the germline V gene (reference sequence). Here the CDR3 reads CASSESMSAPYEQYF. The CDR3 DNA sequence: TGCGCCAGCAGTGAGTCAATGAGCGCACCCTACGAGCAGTACTTC.

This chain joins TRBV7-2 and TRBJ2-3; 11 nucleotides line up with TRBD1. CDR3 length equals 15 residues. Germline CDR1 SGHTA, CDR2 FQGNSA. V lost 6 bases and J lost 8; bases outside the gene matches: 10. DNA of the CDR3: TGTGCCAGCAGTCCCGGGACAGGGGGATTAGGTACGCAGTATTTT. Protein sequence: CASSPGTGGLGTQYF.

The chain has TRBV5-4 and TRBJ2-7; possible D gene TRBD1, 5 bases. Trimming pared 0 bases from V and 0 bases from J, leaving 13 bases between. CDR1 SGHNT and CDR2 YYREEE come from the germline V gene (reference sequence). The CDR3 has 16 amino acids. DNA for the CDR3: TGTGCCAGCAGCTTGGCATCCGAGGACACCTCCTACGAGCAGTACTTC. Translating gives CASSLASEDTSYEQYF.

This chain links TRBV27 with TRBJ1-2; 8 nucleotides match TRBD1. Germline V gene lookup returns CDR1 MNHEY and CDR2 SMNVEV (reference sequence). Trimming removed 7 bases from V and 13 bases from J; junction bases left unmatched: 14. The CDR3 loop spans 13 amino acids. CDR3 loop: CASIRSGGDFPTF. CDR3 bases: TGTGCCAGCATTAGATCAGGGGGCGATTTTCCCACCTTC.

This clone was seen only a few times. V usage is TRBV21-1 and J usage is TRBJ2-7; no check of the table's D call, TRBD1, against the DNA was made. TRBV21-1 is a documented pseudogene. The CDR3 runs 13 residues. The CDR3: CASSSRGVPEQYF. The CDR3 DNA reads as TGTGCCAGCAGCTCCAGGGGCGTGCCCGAGCAGTACTTC.

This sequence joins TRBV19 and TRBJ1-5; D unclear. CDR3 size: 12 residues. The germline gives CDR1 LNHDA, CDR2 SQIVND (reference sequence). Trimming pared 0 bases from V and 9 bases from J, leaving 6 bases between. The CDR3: CASSIDRLPQHF. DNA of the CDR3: TGTGCCAGTAGTATAGACAGGTTGCCCCAGCATTTT.

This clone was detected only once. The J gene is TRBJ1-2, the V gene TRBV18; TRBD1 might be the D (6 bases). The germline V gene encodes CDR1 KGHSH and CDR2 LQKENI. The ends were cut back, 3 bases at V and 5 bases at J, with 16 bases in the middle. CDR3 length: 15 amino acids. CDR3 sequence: CASSPSGGGLYGYTF. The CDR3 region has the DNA TGTGCCAGCTCACCGAGTGGAGGGGGACTATATGGCTACACCTTC. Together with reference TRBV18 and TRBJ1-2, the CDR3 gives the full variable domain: NAGVMQNPRHLVRRRGQEARLRCSPMKGHSHVYWYRQLPEEGLKFMVYLQKENIIDESGMPKERFSAEFPKEGPSILRIQQVVRGDSAAYFCASSPSGGGLYGYTFGSGTRLTVV.

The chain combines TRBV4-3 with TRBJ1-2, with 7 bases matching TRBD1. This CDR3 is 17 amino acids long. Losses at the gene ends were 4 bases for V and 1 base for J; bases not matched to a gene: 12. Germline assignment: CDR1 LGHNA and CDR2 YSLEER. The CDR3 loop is CASSRARGAGGNYGYTF. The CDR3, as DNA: TGCGCCAGCAGCCGAGCGCGAGGGGCAGGGGGTAACTATGGCTACACCTTC.

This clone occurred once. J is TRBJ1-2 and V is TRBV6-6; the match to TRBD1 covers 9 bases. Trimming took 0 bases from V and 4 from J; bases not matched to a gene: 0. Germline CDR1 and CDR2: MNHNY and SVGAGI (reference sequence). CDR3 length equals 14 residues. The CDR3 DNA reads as TGTGCCAGCAGTTACTCGACAGGGGGCTATGGCTACACCTTC. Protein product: CASSYSTGGYGYTF.

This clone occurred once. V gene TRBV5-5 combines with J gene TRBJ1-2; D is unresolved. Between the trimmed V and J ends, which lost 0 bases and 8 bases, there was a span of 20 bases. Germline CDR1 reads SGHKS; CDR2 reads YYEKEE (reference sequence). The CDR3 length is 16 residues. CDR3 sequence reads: CASSLDWSGTPAGYTF. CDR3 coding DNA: TGTGCCAGCAGCTTGGATTGGTCAGGAACACCTGCGGGCTACACCTTC.

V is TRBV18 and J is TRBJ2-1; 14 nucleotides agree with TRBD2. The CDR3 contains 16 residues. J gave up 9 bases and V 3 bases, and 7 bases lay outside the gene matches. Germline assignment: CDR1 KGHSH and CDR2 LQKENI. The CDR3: CASSPLGTSGRLEQFF. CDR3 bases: TGTGCCAGCTCACCCCTCGGGACTAGCGGGAGACTTGAGCAGTTCTTC.

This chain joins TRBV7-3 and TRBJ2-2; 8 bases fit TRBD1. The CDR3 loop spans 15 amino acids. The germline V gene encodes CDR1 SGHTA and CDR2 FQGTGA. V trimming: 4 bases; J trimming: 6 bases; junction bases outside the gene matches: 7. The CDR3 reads CASSYGQGRAGELFF. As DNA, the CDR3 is TGTGCCAGCAGCTACGGACAGGGAAGGGCCGGGGAGCTGTTTTTT.

The CDR3 protein is CASSRPCQGMNTEAFF. CDR3 sequence (DNA): TGCGCCAGCAGTCGACCTTGTCAGGGGATGAACACTGAAGCTTTCTTT. The chain is built from TRBV23-1 and TRBJ1-1, with D possibly being TRBD1 (6 bases). TRBV23-1 is filed as an ORF, its function uncertain. V shed 4 bases and J shed 0 bases, with 15 bases lying between them. The CDR3 consists of 16 residues.

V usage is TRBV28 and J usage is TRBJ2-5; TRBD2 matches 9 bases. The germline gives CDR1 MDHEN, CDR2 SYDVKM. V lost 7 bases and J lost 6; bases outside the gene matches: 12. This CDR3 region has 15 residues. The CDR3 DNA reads TGTGCCAGCAAACAAGCGGGGGGTTCAGGCAAGACCCAGTACTTC. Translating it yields CASKQAGGSGKTQYF.

CDR3 amino acids: CASSAVRTEWGTIYF. As DNA, the CDR3 is TGTGCCAGCAGCGCCGTAAGGACAGAGTGGGGCACCATATATTTT. The genes are TRBV9 and TRBJ1-3; D is possibly TRBD1 (6 bases). The ends were cut back, 3 bases at V and 9 bases at J, with 19 bases in the middle. The CDR3 loop spans 15 amino acids. CDR1 SGDLS and CDR2 YYNGEE come from the germline V gene.

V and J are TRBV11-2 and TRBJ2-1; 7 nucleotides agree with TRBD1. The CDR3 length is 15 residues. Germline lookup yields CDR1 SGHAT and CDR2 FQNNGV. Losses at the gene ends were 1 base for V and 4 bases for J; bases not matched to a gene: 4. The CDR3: CASSLGQGGYNEQFF. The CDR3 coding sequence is TGTGCCAGCAGCTTAGGACAGGGTGGATACAATGAGCAGTTCTTC.

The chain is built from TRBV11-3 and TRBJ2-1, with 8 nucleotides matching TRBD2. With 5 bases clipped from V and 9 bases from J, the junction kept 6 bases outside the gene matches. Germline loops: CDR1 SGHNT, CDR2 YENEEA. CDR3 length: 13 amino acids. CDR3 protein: CASSLSGEVEQFF. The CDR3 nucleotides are TGTGCCAGCAGCCTTAGCGGGGAGGTTGAGCAGTTCTTC.

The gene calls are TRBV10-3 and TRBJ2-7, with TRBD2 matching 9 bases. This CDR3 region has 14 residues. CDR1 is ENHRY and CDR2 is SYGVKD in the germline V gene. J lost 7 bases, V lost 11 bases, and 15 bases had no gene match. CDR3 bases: TGTGCCTCGATGATAGCGGGGGCGAAGGGTGAGCAGTACTTC. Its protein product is CASMIAGAKGEQYF.

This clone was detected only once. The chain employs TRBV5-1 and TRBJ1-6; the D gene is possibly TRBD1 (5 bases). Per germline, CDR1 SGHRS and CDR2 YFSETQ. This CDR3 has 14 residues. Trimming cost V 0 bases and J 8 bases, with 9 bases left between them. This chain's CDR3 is CASSLVGEHSPLHF. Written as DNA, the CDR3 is TGCGCCAGCAGCTTGGTAGGGGAACATTCACCCCTCCACTTT.

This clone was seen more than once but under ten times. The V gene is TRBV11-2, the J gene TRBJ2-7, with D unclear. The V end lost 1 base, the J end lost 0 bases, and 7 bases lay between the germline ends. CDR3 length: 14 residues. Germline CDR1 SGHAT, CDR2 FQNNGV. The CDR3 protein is CASSLARSSYEQYF. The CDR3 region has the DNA TGTGCCAGCAGCTTAGCGCGGTCCTCCTACGAGCAGTACTTC.

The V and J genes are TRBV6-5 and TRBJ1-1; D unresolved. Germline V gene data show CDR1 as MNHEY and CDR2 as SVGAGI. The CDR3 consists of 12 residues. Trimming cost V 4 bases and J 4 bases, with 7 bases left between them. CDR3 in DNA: TGTGCCAGCAGTTCTCCCGTCACTGAAGCTTTCTTT. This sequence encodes CASSSPVTEAFF.

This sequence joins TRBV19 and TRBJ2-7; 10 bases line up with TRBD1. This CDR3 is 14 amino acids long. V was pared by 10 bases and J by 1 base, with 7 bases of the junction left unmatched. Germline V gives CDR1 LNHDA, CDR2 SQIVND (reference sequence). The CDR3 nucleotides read TGTGCCACCTCCGGGACAGGGGTTTCCTACGAGCAGTACTTC. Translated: CATSGTGVSYEQYF.

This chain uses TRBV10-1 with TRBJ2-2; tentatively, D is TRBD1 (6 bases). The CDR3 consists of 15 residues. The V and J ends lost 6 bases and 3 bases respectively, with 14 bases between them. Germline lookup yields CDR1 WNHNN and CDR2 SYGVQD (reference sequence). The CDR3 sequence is CASSGQPLYTGELFF. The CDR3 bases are TGCGCCAGCAGCGGACAGCCTCTGTACACCGGGGAGCTGTTTTTT.

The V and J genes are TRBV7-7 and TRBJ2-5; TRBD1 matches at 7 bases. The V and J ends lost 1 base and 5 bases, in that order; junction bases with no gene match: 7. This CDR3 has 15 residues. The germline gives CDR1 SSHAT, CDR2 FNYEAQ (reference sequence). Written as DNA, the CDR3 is TGTGCCAGCAGCTTAGTAGACAGGGCAGGGGAGACCCAGTACTTC. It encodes CASSLVDRAGETQYF.

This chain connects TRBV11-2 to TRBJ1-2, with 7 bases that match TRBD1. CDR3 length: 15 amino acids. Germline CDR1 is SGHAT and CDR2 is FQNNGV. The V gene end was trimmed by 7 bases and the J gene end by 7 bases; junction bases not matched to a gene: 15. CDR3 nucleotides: TGTGCCAGCACCCCCGACGGAGGGCAGGGGGGTGGCTACACCTTC. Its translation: CASTPDGGQGGGYTF.

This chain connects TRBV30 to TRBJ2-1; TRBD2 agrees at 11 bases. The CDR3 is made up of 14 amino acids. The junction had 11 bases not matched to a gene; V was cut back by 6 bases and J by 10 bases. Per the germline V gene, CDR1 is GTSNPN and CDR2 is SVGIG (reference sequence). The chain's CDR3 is CACLGLAVAQEQFF. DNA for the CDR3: TGTGCCTGCTTGGGACTAGCGGTAGCACAAGAGCAGTTCTTC.

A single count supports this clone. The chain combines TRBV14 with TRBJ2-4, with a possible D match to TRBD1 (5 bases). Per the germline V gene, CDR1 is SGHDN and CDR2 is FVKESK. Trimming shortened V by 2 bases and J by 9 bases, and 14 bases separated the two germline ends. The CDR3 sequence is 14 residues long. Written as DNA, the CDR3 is TGTGCCAGCAGCCAATTTCAGGGTTATGGCATTCAGTACTTC. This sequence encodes CASSQFQGYGIQYF.

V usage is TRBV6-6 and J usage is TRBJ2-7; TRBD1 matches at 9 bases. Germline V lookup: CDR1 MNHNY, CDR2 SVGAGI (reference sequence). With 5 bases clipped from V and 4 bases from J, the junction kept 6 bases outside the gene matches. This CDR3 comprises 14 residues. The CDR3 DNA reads TGTGCCAGCAGTAAGGACAGGGGCGCTTACGAGCAGTACTTC. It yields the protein CASSKDRGAYEQYF.

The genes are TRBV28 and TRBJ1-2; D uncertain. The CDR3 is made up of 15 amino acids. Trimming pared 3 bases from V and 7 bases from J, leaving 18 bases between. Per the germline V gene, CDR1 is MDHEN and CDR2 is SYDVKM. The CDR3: CASSLKGLGVGGYTF. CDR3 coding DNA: TGTGCCAGCAGTTTGAAAGGGTTGGGAGTTGGTGGCTACACCTTC.